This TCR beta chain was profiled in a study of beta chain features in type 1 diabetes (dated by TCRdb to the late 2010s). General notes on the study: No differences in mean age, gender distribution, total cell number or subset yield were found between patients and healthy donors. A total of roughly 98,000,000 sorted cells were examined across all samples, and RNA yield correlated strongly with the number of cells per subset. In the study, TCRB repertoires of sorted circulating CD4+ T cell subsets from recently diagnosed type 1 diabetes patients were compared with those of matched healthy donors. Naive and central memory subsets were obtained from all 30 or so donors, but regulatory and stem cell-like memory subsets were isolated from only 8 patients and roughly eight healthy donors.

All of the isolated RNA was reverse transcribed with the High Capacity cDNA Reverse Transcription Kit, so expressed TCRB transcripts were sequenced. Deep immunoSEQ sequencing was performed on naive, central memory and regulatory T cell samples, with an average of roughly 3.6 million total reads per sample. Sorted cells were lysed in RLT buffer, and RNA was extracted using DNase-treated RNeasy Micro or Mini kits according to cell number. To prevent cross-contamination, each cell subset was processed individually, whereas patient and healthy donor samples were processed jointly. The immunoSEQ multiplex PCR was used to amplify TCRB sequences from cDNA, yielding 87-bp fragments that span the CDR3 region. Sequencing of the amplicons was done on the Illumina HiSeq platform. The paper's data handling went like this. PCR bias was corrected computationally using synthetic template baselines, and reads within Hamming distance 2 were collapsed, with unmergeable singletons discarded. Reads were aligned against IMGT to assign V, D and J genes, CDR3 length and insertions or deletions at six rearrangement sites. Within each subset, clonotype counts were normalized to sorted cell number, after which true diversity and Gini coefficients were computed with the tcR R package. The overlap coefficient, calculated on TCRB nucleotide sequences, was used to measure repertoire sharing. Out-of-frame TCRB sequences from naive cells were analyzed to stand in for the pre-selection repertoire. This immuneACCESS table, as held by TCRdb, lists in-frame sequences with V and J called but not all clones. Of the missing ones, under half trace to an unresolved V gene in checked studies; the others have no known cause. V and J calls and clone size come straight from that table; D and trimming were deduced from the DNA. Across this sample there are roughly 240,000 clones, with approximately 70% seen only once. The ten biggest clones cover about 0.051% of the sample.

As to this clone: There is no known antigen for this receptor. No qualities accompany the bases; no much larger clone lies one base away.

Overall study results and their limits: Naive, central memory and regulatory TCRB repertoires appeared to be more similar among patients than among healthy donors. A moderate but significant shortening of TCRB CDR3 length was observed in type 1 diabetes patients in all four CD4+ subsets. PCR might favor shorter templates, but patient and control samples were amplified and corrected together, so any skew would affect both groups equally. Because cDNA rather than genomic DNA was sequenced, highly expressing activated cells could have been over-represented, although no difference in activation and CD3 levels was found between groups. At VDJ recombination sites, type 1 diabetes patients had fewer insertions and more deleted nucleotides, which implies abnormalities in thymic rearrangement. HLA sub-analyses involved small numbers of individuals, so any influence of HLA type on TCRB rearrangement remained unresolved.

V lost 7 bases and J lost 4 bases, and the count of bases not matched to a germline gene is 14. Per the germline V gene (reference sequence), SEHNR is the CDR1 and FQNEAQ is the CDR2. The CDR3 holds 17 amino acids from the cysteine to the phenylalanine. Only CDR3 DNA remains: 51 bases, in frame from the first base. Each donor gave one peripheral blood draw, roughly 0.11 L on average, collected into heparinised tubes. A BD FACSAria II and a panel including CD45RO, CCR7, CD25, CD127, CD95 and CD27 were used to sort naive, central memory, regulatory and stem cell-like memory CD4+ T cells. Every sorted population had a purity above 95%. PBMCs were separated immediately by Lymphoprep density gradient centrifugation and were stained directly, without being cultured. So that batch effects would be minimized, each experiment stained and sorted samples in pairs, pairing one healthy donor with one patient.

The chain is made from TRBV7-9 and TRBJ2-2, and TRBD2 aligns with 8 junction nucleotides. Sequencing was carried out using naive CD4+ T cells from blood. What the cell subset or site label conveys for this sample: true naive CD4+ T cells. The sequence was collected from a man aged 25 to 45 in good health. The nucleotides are TGTGCCAGCAACAGAGAGGTAGCGGGGCTGAGCACCGGGGAGCTGTTTTTT. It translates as CASNREVAGLSTGELFF.